This section outlines one T cell receptor beta chain sequence together with its context. This record comes from a study of T cell changes during pregnancy in multiple sclerosis. The germline V gene encodes CDR1 MNHEY and CDR2 SVGAGI. CDR3 length equals 15 residues. Trimming cost V 6 bases and J 4 bases; bases outside gene matches: 5. Assay: immunoSEQ multiplex PCR; the TCRdb copy retains only in-frame clones and omits some. Counted here are some 68,000 clones, roughly 94% occurring once; the ten biggest clones make up 1.1% to 1.5%. The receptor comes from a female donor in good health, enrolled as a control in a pregnancy study. The chain is built from TRBV6-5 and TRBJ2-3; 12 positions agree with TRBD2. Sequencing was performed on peripheral blood, taken in the second trimester of pregnancy. The CDR3 DNA sequence: TGTGCCAGCAGCTCGACTAGCGGGAGCCCAGATACGCAGTATTTT. As protein: CASSSTSGSPDTQYF.